This T cell receptor (beta chain) is from a study of blood T cell repertoires in COVID-19. Study overall: Samples of COVID-19 (acute and convalescent) were obtained from the United States, Italy and Spain. T cells, B-cell-depleted T cells, or PBMCs provided the cDNA or gDNA that served as material.

Study processing details: Estimated nucleated cell counts came from reference gene primer amplification. Produced via immunoSEQ multiplex PCR; TCRdb's table is partial and in-frame only. V and J calls and clone size follow that table, whereas D and trimming were derived from the DNA. The sample lists about 88,000 clones; 90% were seen once. Enrollment of patients from Seattle took place during active infection, with longitudinal follow-up. In germline, CDR1 is SGHRS, CDR2 YFSETQ. The CDR3 runs to 15 residues. V was clipped by 4 bases and J by 0 bases, with 14 bases between them. This clone was detected only once.

The sequencing sample was made of peripheral blood. The chain carries TRBV5-1 and TRBJ2-7; weak D call: TRBD2 (6 bases). This clonotype was obtained from a man younger than 30 with COVID-19, enrolled during active disease. CDR3 sequence reads: CASSPWRESSYEQYF. CDR3 coding DNA: TGCGCCAGCAGCCCTTGGAGGGAGAGCTCCTACGAGCAGTACTTC.